The rows below give T cell receptor beta chains drawn from one sample of a study of control samples from healthy donors and cancer patients. TCRdb's table, derived via immunoSEQ multiplex PCR, lists solely in-frame clones and lacks some. This table has around 94,000 clones, around 83% appearing once. The sample taken for sequencing was blood. All receptors derive from a woman between 45 and 65 years old in good health. Both conserved end residues are trimmed from each CDR3. Not all rows give a size; the values are once, few, many and, for expanded clones, a class.

v_call	j_call	clone_size	cdr3_aa
TRBV7-3	TRBJ1-6	NA	ASSFAGRYNSPLH
TRBV11-2	TRBJ2-7	NA	ASSLDLGVGEQY
TRBV5-6	TRBJ1-1	NA	ASSLVVSNTEAF
TRBV6-5	TRBJ1-5	NA	ASSYSKGGNQPQH
TRBV7-8	TRBJ2-1	NA	ASSLGAGTINEQF
TRBV7-2	TRBJ2-3	NA	ASSLVGGGNTDTQY
TRBV27	TRBJ1-1	NA	ASSLSGFRSEAF
TRBV15	TRBJ1-2	NA	ATSGRTGPWGYGYT
TRBV6-5	TRBJ1-1	once	ASSSLTGGETEAF
TRBV18	TRBJ2-3	NA	ASSPGTADTQY
TRBV5-1	TRBJ1-3	NA	ASSLGSPTLSGNTIY
TRBV29-1	TRBJ1-2	few	SVERSGDGGYT
TRBV4-3	TRBJ2-1	NA	ASSQDASGGANEQF
TRBV6-4	TRBJ2-1	NA	ASSEGAGLF
TRBV18	TRBJ1-1	NA	ASSLTRGDEAF
TRBV2	TRBJ1-2	NA	ASTEYSYGYT
TRBV18	TRBJ2-5	NA	ASSPLAGVGLGETQY
TRBV4-2	TRBJ1-2	few	ASSQDGYAGDGYT
TRBV5-1	TRBJ1-5	NA	ASGGGGAKQGNQPQH
TRBV5-4	TRBJ1-3	NA	ASSLDPSGDTIY
TRBV18	TRBJ2-7	NA	ASSPDRVEQY
TRBV9	TRBJ2-3	NA	ASSVGTGTATDTQY
TRBV7-2	TRBJ2-1	NA	ASRRRVVYGTDNEQF
TRBV2	TRBJ1-5	NA	ASILDSNQPQH
TRBV2	TRBJ2-2	NA	ASGTANTGELF
TRBV3-1/TRBV3-2	TRBJ2-7	NA	ASSRSGTTMGEQY
TRBV2	TRBJ1-1	NA	ASSEASPGQGEAF
TRBV4-1	TRBJ2-7	NA	ASSPTGTISYEQY
TRBV3-1/TRBV3-2	TRBJ2-5	NA	ASSRRTSGKETQY
TRBV19	TRBJ2-5	NA	ASSVGTPRRVDQY
TRBV7-9	TRBJ2-3	NA	ASSPTGFRPSSTDTQY
TRBV5-5	TRBJ2-3	NA	ASSLGLAGDTQY
TRBV19	TRBJ2-2	once	ASRRGVGTGELF
TRBV6-5	TRBJ1-1	NA	ASSTGTGRDTEAF
TRBV15	TRBJ2-6	NA	ATSRDGQLLANVLT
TRBV6-5	TRBJ2-7	NA	ASSWGAGSYEQY
TRBV27	TRBJ1-2	NA	ASARGVNHGYT
TRBV28	TRBJ1-5	NA	ASSFPDTVNQPQH
TRBV18	TRBJ1-1	once	ASSTRGTEAF
TRBV28	TRBJ1-4	NA	ASSLGVMVQEKLF
TRBV11-3	TRBJ1-1	NA	ASSPGGNTEAF
TRBV19	TRBJ2-5	NA	ASSIGGWAETQY
TRBV19	TRBJ2-7	NA	ASSIRTGLHEQY
TRBV7-5	TRBJ1-3	NA	ARSPTGTGCICAGNTIY
TRBV7-3	TRBJ2-1	NA	ASSPSGGDNEQF
TRBV7-7	TRBJ2-5	NA	ASSLAGPGGETQY
TRBV9	TRBJ2-5	NA	ASSPGWGVQETQY
TRBV28	TRBJ2-7	NA	ASSLLAGGFYEQY
TRBV28	TRBJ1-1	NA	ASSLSAGGRTEAF
TRBV2	TRBJ1-5	NA	ASSGDRSYQPQH
TRBV7-2	TRBJ2-5	NA	ASSKLGSGIKETQY
TRBV7-3	TRBJ1-2	NA	ASSDRGGYGYT
TRBV10-3	TRBJ2-1	NA	ASSLGGPYNEQF
TRBV27	TRBJ1-1	NA	ASSHLQENTEAF
TRBV12-3/TRBV12-4	TRBJ2-1	NA	AAGQGSIDEQF
TRBV10-3	TRBJ2-7	NA	AIRREDSYEQY
TRBV28	TRBJ2-7	once	ASSLGGLVYEQY
TRBV4-3	TRBJ1-5	once	ASSQDIGQPQH
TRBV18	TRBJ2-7	NA	ASSPPTLTYEQY